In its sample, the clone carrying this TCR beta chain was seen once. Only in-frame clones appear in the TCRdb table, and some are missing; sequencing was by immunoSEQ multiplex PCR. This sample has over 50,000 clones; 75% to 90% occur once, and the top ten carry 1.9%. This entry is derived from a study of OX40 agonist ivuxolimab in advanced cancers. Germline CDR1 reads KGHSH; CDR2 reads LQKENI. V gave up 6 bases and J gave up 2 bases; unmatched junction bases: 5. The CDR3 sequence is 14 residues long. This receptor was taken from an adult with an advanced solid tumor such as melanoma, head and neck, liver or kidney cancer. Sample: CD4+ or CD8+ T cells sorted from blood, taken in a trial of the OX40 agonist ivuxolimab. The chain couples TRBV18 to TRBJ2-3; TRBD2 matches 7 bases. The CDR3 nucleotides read TGTGCCAGCTCCCCCCAGCGGGACACAGATACGCAGTATTTT. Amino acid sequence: CASSPQRDTDTQYF.